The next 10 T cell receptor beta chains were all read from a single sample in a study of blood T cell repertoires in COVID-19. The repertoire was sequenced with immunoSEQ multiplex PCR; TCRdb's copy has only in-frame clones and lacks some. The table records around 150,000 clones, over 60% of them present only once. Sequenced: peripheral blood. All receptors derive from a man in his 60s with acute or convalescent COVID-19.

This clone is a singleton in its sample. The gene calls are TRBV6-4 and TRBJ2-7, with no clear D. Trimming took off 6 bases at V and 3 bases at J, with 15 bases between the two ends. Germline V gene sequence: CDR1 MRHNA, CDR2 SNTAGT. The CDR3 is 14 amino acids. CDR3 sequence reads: CASSMGSGSYEQYF. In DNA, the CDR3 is TGTGCCAGCAGCATGGGCAGTGGCAGCTACGAGCAGTACTTC.

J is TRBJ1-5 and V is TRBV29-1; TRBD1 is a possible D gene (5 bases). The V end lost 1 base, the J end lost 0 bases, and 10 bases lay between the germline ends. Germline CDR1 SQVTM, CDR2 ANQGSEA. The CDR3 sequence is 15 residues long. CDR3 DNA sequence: TGCAGCGTTGAAGGAACGGGGGATAGCAATCAGCCCCAGCATTTT. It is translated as CSVEGTGDSNQPQHF. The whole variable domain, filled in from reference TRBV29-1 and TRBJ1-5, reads SAVISQKPSRDICQRGTSLTIQCQVDSQVTMMFWYRQQPGQSLTLIATANQGSEATYESGFVIDKFPISRPNLTFSTLTVSNMSPEDSSIYLCSVEGTGDSNQPQHFGDGTRLSIL.

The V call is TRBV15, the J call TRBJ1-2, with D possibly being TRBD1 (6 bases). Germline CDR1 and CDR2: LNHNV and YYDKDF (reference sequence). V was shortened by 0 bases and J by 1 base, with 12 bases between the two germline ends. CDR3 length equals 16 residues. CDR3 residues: CATSRDAGAFNYGYTF. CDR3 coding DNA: TGTGCCACCAGCAGAGATGCAGGGGCGTTTAACTATGGCTACACCTTC. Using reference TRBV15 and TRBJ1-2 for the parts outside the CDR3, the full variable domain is DAMVIQNPRYQVTQFGKPVTLSCSQTLNHNVMYWYQQKSSQAPKLLFHYYDKDFNNEADTPDNFQSRRPNTSFCFLDIRSPGLGDTAMYLCATSRDAGAFNYGYTFGSGTRLTVV.

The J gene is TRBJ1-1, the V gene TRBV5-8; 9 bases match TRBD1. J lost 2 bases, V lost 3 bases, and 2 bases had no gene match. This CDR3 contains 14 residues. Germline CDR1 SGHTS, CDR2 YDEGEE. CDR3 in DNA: TGTGCCAGCAGCTCGGGACAGGGCAACACTGAAGCTTTCTTT. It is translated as CASSSGQGNTEAFF.

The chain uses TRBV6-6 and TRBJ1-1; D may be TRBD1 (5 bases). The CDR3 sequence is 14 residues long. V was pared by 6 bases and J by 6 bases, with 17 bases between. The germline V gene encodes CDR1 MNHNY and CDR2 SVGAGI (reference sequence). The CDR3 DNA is TGTGCCAGCAGAACTCGGGGGAGTAGGGCTGAAGCTTTCTTT. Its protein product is CASRTRGSRAEAFF.

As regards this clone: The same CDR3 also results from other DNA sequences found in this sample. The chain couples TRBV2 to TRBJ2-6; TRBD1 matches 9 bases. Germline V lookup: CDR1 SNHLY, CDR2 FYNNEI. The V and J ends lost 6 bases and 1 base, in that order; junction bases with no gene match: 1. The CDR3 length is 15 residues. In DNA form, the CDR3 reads TGTGCCAGCAGGGGACAGGGTTCTGGGGCCAACGTCCTGACTTTC. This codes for CASRGQGSGANVLTF.

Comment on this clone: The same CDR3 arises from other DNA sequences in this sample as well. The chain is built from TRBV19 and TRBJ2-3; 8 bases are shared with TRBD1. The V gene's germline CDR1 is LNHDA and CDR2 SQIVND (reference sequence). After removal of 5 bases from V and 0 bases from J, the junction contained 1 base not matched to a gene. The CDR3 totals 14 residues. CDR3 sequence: CASSDRGSTDTQYF. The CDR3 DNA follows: TGTGCCAGTAGTGACAGGGGTAGCACAGATACGCAGTATTTT.

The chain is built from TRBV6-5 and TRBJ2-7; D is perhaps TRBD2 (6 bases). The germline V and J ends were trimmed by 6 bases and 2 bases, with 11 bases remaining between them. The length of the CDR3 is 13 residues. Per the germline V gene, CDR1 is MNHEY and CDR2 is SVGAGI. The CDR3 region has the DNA TGTGCCAGCAGACCCGGGGGTGCCTACGAGCAGTACTTC. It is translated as CASRPGGAYEQYF.

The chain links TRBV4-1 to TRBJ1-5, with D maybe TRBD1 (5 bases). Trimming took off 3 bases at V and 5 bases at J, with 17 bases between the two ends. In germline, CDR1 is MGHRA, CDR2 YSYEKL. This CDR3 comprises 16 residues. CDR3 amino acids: CASSQMAMGGYQPQHF. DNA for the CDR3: TGCGCCAGCAGCCAGATGGCAATGGGGGGTTATCAGCCCCAGCATTTT.

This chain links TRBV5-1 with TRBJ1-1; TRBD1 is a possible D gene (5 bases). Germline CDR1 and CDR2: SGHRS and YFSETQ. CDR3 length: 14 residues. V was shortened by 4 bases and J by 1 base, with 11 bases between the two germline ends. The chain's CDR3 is CASSAITGNTEAFF. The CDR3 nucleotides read TGCGCCAGCAGCGCAATAACAGGGAACACTGAAGCTTTCTTT.